The 28 T cell receptor beta chains reported below all come from one sample, sequenced in a study of T-cell reconstitution after alpha-beta-depleted transplantation in children. Unique molecular identifiers were incorporated during preparation of the TCRbeta library. TCRdb itself ran the PCR reads through MiXCR, one entry per CDR3 protein. This sample yields 70,000 to 100,000 distinct CDR3 sequences, of which 12% are seen a single time; about 15% belongs to the top ten. The material was PBMCs from the stem cell graft donor, obtained from the stem cell graft. All receptors come from a human donor who donated a stem cell graft to a child with inherited bone marrow failure.

This clonotype was observed at least ten times. V gene TRBV27 combines with J gene TRBJ2-2, with D possibly being TRBD2 (5 bases). The V end lost 3 bases, the J end lost 5 bases, and 13 bases lay between the germline ends. The CDR3 consists of 15 residues. CDR1 is MNHEY and CDR2 is SMNVEV in the germline V gene (reference sequence). CDR3 loop: CASSFDTTGTGELFF. The CDR3 region has the DNA TGTGCCAGCAGTTTCGACACCACGGGAACCGGGGAGCTGTTTTTT.

The rearrangement joins TRBV5-4 to TRBJ2-5, with TRBD1 matching over 7 bases. V gave up 2 bases and J gave up 7 bases; unmatched junction bases: 8. There are 14 residues in the CDR3. Germline V CDR1 and CDR2: SGHNT, YYREEE (reference sequence). CDR3 DNA sequence: TGTGCCAGCAGCTTCACAGGGGCGTGGGGGACCCAGTACTTC. This encodes CASSFTGAWGTQYF.

The V gene is TRBV2, the J gene TRBJ2-1, with TRBD2 matching over 10 bases. J lost 7 bases, V lost 7 bases, and 10 bases had no gene match. Germline V gene data show CDR1 as SNHLY and CDR2 as FYNNEI. This CDR3 is built from 15 residues. CDR3 nucleotides: TGTGCCAGCAAGCCCAGCGGGGGGGCCGGGAATGAGCAGTTCTTC. It codes for CASKPSGGAGNEQFF. The full variable domain, its missing parts supplied by reference TRBV2 and TRBJ2-1, is EPEVTQTPSHQVTQMGQEVILRCVPISNHLYFYWYRQILGQKVEFLVSFYNNEISEKSEIFDDQFSVERPDGSNFTLKIRSTKLEDSAMYFCASKPSGGAGNEQFFGPGTRLTVL.

The chain employs TRBV18 and TRBJ2-2; tentative D call: TRBD1 (5 bases). V was trimmed by 1 base and J by 2 bases, leaving 11 bases between them. The CDR3 has 16 amino acids. Germline V CDR1 and CDR2: KGHSH, LQKENI. The CDR3 DNA reads TGTGCCAGCTCACCACGATTTCAGGGAAACACCGGGGAGCTGTTTTTT. Encoded protein: CASSPRFQGNTGELFF.

This clonotype was seen many times. The chain combines TRBV6-5 with TRBJ2-5; 7 bases agree with TRBD1. CDR3 length: 14 residues. Unmatched junction bases numbered 8, after V lost 6 bases and J lost 4 bases. The V gene's germline CDR1 is MNHEY and CDR2 SVGAGI. The CDR3 DNA is TGTGCCAGCAGCCGACAGGGCGTAAGAGAGACCCAGTACTTC. Protein sequence: CASSRQGVRETQYF.

This clonotype was observed many times. The rearrangement links TRBV5-1 to TRBJ2-1; 8 nucleotides align to TRBD1. The CDR3 extends over 14 amino acids. J gave up 3 bases and V 4 bases, and 3 bases lay outside the gene matches. Germline-derived CDR1 and CDR2 are SGHRS and YFSETQ. For the CDR3, the DNA is TGCGCCAGCAGCATGGACAGGGACTACAATGAGCAGTTCTTC. Translating gives CASSMDRDYNEQFF.

This clonotype was counted at least ten times. J is TRBJ1-1 and V is TRBV5-1; 8 bases fit TRBD1. The germline CDR1 and CDR2 sequences are SGHRS and YFSETQ. The CDR3 has 14 amino acids. Unmatched junction bases numbered 8, after V lost 9 bases and J lost 1 base. The CDR3 sequence: CATNNGQGNTEAFF. As DNA, the CDR3 is TGCGCCACCAACAATGGACAGGGGAACACTGAAGCTTTCTTT.

The chain has TRBV3-1 and TRBJ1-1, with a possible D match to TRBD1 (5 bases). V dropped 3 bases and J dropped 9 bases, with 14 bases sitting between them. The CDR3 extends over 13 amino acids. Germline CDR1 reads LGHDT; CDR2 reads YNNKEL (reference sequence). CDR3: CASSHGGGTQAFF. The CDR3 nucleotides are TGTGCCAGCAGCCACGGGGGGGGTACCCAAGCTTTCTTT.

This clonotype has a count of ten or more. The gene calls are TRBV7-9 and TRBJ1-5; D perhaps matches TRBD1 (5 bases). V was pared by 4 bases and J by 5 bases, with 15 bases between. Germline V gene data show CDR1 as SEHNR and CDR2 as FQNEAQ (reference sequence). This CDR3 has 15 residues. The CDR3 region has the DNA TGTGCCAGCAGCTCCCGGGACGGTATAGATCAGCCCCAGCATTTT. Protein product: CASSSRDGIDQPQHF.

At least ten counts were recorded for this clonotype. V gene TRBV3-1 combines with J gene TRBJ2-2; D call uncertain. The CDR3 runs 13 residues. The V gene lost 1 base and the J gene lost 6 bases, with 6 bases spanning the gap. CDR1 is LGHDT, CDR2 YNNKEL, per germline (reference sequence). The DNA of the CDR3 is TGTGCCAGCAGCCAAGGTCGGGCCGGGGAGCTGTTTTTT. Amino acids: CASSQGRAGELFF.

Ten or more counts support this clonotype. The chain has TRBV19 and TRBJ1-5, with a tentative D call TRBD1 (5 bases). The CDR3 length is 16 residues. The germline gives CDR1 LNHDA, CDR2 SQIVND (reference sequence). Deletions cut 5 bases from V and 0 bases from J, with 14 bases between. CDR3 region: CASSAGWGNSNQPQHF. CDR3 nucleotide sequence: TGTGCCAGTAGTGCAGGGTGGGGCAATAGCAATCAGCCCCAGCATTTT.

The sample holds many counts of this clonotype. This chain joins TRBV29-1 and TRBJ2-2, with 12 bases aligning to TRBD2. Germline assignment: CDR1 SQVTM and CDR2 ANQGSEA. This CDR3 comprises 14 residues. With 5 bases clipped from V and 7 bases from J, the junction kept 5 bases outside the gene matches. CDR3 sequence: CSVLAGGPGGELFF. The CDR3 DNA sequence: TGCAGCGTTCTAGCGGGAGGGCCTGGCGGGGAGCTGTTTTTT.

This clonotype was observed many times. A junction boundary mismatches the germline segment, possibly from a read error. The genes are TRBV28 and TRBJ2-6, with 7 bases lining up with TRBD1. The CDR3 is 19 amino acids. Germline V gives CDR1 MDHEN, CDR2 SYDVKM. DNA of the CDR3: TGTTCCAGCAGTTTCCAAGAACAGGGGCGCGGGTCTGGGGCCAACGTCCTGACTTTC. This codes for CSSSFQEQGRGSGANVLTF. Full variable domain (outside the CDR3, taken from reference TRBV28 and TRBJ2-6): DVKVTQSSRYLVKRTGEKVFLECVQDMDHENMFWYRQDPGLGLRLIYFSYDVKMKEKGDIPEGYSVSREKKERFSLILESASTNQTSMYLCSSSFQEQGRGSGANVLTFGAGSRLTVL.

This clonotype appeared many times. The gene calls are TRBV5-1 and TRBJ2-7, with TRBD2 matching 13 bases. Trimming at V came to 3 bases and at J to 2 bases, leaving 5 bases not matched to a gene. The germline V gene encodes CDR1 SGHRS and CDR2 YFSETQ. The CDR3 has 16 amino acids. In DNA form, the CDR3 reads TGCGCCAGCAGCTGGGGGACTAGCGGGGTCCCCTACGAGCAGTACTTC. This encodes CASSWGTSGVPYEQYF.

This clonotype was seen many times. The rearrangement uses TRBV7-2 and TRBJ2-7, with 12 bases that match TRBD2. The CDR3 spans 16 residues. Per germline, CDR1 SGHTA and CDR2 FQGNSA. J gave up 6 bases and V 0 bases, and 6 bases lay outside the gene matches. CDR3 protein: CASSLATSGGSVEQYF. CDR3 in DNA: TGTGCCAGCAGCTTAGCGACTAGCGGGGGTTCTGTCGAGCAGTACTTC.

This sequence joins TRBV29-1 and TRBJ2-2, with D unclear. V shed 3 bases and J shed 1 base, with 3 bases lying between them. Germline CDR1 is SQVTM and CDR2 is ANQGSEA. This CDR3 has 12 residues. CDR3 sequence reads: CSVDKNTGELFF. In DNA, the CDR3 is TGCAGCGTTGACAAGAACACCGGGGAGCTGTTTTTT.

This clonotype occurred many times. This CDR3 reads CASFGTQSETQYF. In nucleotides, the CDR3 is TGTGCCAGCTTCGGTACCCAATCGGAGACCCAGTACTTC. The V gene is TRBV18, the J gene TRBJ2-5; D unclear. The V gene lost 7 bases and the J gene lost 5 bases, with 14 bases spanning the gap. The CDR3 is 13 residues long. Germline lookup yields CDR1 KGHSH and CDR2 LQKENI.

This clonotype was seen at least ten times. The rearrangement links TRBV28 to TRBJ2-7, with a possible D match to TRBD2 (6 bases). CDR1 and CDR2 (germline): MDHEN, SYDVKM. Between the trimmed V and J ends, which lost 6 bases and 4 bases, there was a span of 13 bases. The CDR3 is made up of 13 amino acids. The CDR3 DNA is TGTGCCAGCAGGACGGGAGAGGGGTACGAGCAGTACTTC. Encoded protein: CASRTGEGYEQYF.

This clonotype was counted between two and nine times. The J gene is TRBJ1-2, the V gene TRBV5-6; D is possibly TRBD1 (6 bases). V gave up 7 bases and J gave up 1 base, with 8 bases separating them. The CDR3 extends over 12 amino acids. The V gene's germline CDR1 is SGHDT and CDR2 YYEEEE. The chain's CDR3 is CASPDSNYGYTF. CDR3 coding DNA: TGTGCCAGCCCGGACAGTAACTATGGCTACACCTTC.

At least ten counts were recorded for this clonotype. V gene TRBV6-1 combines with J gene TRBJ1-3; the D gene is possibly TRBD1 (5 bases). Trimming cost V 6 bases and J 4 bases, with 16 bases left between them. This CDR3 has 15 residues. Germline V gives CDR1 MNHNS, CDR2 SASEGT. CDR3 loop: CASRKPDSRGNTIYF. The DNA of the CDR3 is TGTGCCAGCAGAAAACCCGACAGCCGGGGAAACACCATATATTTT.

There are many counts of this clonotype. The DNA of the CDR3 is TGTGCCAGCAGCTTAGCGTTTGGAAACACCATATATTTT. This gives the protein CASSLAFGNTIYF. The chain combines TRBV7-2 with TRBJ1-3; D is uncertain. The germline V gene encodes CDR1 SGHTA and CDR2 FQGNSA. The CDR3 consists of 13 residues. The germline V and J ends were trimmed by 0 bases and 3 bases, with 3 bases remaining between them. Combining the CDR3 with reference TRBV7-2 and TRBJ1-3 gives the whole variable domain GAGVSQSPSNKVTEKGKDVELRCDPISGHTALYWYRQSLGQGLEFLIYFQGNSAPDKSGLPSDRFSAERTGGSVSTLTIQRTQQEDSAVYLCASSLAFGNTIYFGEGSWLTVV.

The chain links TRBV9 to TRBJ1-2; 9 bases agree with TRBD1. CDR1 is SGDLS, CDR2 YYNGEE, per germline. J lost 6 bases, V lost 4 bases, and 7 bases had no gene match. The CDR3 is made up of 14 amino acids. The CDR3: CASSRRDRDDGYTF. The CDR3 nucleotides are TGTGCCAGCAGCCGCCGGGACAGGGACGATGGCTACACCTTC.

At least ten counts were recorded for this clonotype. The chain links TRBV20-1 to TRBJ2-7; 15 bases are a match to TRBD2. Trimming at V came to 3 bases and at J to 9 bases, leaving 6 bases not matched to a gene. CDR1 DFQATT and CDR2 SNEGSKA come from the germline V gene (reference sequence). This CDR3 comprises 14 residues. CDR3 sequence reads: CSASPRTSGGVQYF. CDR3 DNA: TGCAGTGCTAGTCCCAGGACTAGCGGGGGGGTGCAGTACTTC.

At least ten counts were recorded for this clonotype. The chain couples TRBV2 to TRBJ2-7, with TRBD1 matching 7 bases. The germline CDR1 and CDR2 sequences are SNHLY and FYNNEI. CDR3 size: 16 residues. Trimming took 6 bases from V and 4 from J; bases not matched to a gene: 15. The CDR3 sequence is CASSPGTDSLGYEQYF. The DNA for the CDR3 is TGTGCCAGCAGCCCCGGGACAGACTCTTTAGGATACGAGCAGTACTTC.

This clonotype was seen at least ten times. A read error may produce the germline difference seen at one junction end. The chain joins TRBV19 to TRBJ1-2; D is undetermined. Per germline, CDR1 LNHDA and CDR2 SQIVND (reference sequence). This CDR3 has 12 residues. CDR3 sequence reads: CASSMVGHGYTF. The CDR3 coding sequence is TGTGCCAGCAGTATGGTAGGGCATGGCTACACCTTC.

This clonotype was observed many times. V and J are TRBV24-1 and TRBJ2-1; unclear D gene. The CDR3 runs to 15 residues. Germline CDR1 KGHDR, CDR2 SFDVKD. V was cut by 2 bases and J by 3 bases, with 10 bases left in between. CDR3 bases: TGTGCCACCAGTGATTCCAAGTTAGTCTACAATGAGCAGTTCTTC. It is translated as CATSDSKLVYNEQFF.

J is TRBJ1-1 and V is TRBV6-5, with TRBD1 matching 7 bases. The V and J ends lost 4 bases and 5 bases, in that order; junction bases with no gene match: 7. The CDR3 loop spans 14 amino acids. Germline CDR1 reads MNHEY; CDR2 reads SVGAGI. The DNA of the CDR3 is TGTGCCAGCAGTTCGGAGGGGGCGTGGACTGAAGCTTTCTTT. It specifies CASSSEGAWTEAFF.

This clonotype was recorded a few times. In DNA, the CDR3 is TGTGCCAGCAGTTTAGTGGGAGGCTCCTATGGCTACACCTTC. This codes for CASSLVGGSYGYTF. This rearrangement joins TRBV27 to TRBJ1-2, with D unresolved. The CDR3 runs to 14 residues. Trimming pared 2 bases from V and 4 bases from J, leaving 11 bases between. In germline, CDR1 is MNHEY, CDR2 SMNVEV (reference sequence).